Given below is one T cell receptor beta chain in context. CDR1 and CDR2 (germline): SEHNR, FQNEAQ (reference sequence). V was pared by 1 base and J by 5 bases, with 8 bases of the junction left unmatched. The CDR3 is made up of 15 amino acids. This sample was included in a study of blood T cell repertoires in COVID-19. Across the whole study: Sites in the United States, Italy and Spain provided acute and convalescent COVID-19 samples. PBMCs, B-cell-depleted T cells, or T cells were the source of the cDNA or gDNA that made up the material.

As processed by the authors: Amplification of reference gene primers provided the estimated nucleated cell counts. Assay used: immunoSEQ multiplex PCR; TCRdb lists only in-frame clones, some missing. D and trimming come from the DNA, and the V and J calls and clone size come from that table. The top ten hold over 9.5% of the sample, which has 110,000 to 150,000 clones, approximately 91% seen once. Sequenced material: peripheral blood. V is TRBV7-9 and J is TRBJ2-7; TRBD2 aligns across 7 bases. The receptor was isolated from a man aged 50-60 years with active or convalescent COVID-19. CDR3 residues: CASSLGWGGNHEQYF. CDR3 nucleotides: TGTGCCAGCAGCTTAGGGTGGGGAGGGAACCACGAGCAGTACTTC. Complete variable domain (other parts from reference TRBV7-9 and TRBJ2-7): DTGVSQNPRHKITKRGQNVTFRCDPISEHNRLYWYRQTLGQGPEFLTYFQNEAQLEKSRLLSDRFSAERPKGSFSTLEIQRTEQGDSAMYLCASSLGWGGNHEQYFGPGTRLTVT.